These 16 T cell receptor beta chains share one sample of origin, sequenced in a study of T cell responses to AZD1222 COVID-19 vaccine. Sequencing used immunoSEQ multiplex PCR; TCRdb keeps in-frame clones, though not all of them. The sample includes more than 100,000 clones, roughly 90% of them seen just once. The source was peripheral blood, collected on day 0 of AZD1222 vaccination. The receptors were sampled from an adult in good health.

This clone was observed a single time. The rearrangement links TRBV5-1 to TRBJ1-1; 10 bases align to TRBD1. Germline loops: CDR1 SGHRS, CDR2 YFSETQ. The CDR3 extends over 15 amino acids. Trimming cost V 5 bases and J 5 bases; bases outside gene matches: 9. The CDR3 loop is CASSRGDRGGTEAFF. DNA for the CDR3: TGCGCCAGCAGTCGGGGGGACAGGGGAGGTACTGAAGCTTTCTTT.

The chain combines TRBV9 with TRBJ2-1; TRBD1 agrees at 8 bases. In germline, CDR1 is SGDLS, CDR2 YYNGEE. The CDR3 totals 14 residues. V shed 2 bases, J shed 6 bases, and the junction held 4 bases outside the gene matches. The DNA for the CDR3 is TGTGCCAGCAGCGTGAGCACAGGGGGCAATGAGCAGTTCTTC. Protein product: CASSVSTGGNEQFF.

This clone is a singleton in its sample. V and J are TRBV25-1 and TRBJ1-1, with D maybe TRBD1 (5 bases). The germline CDR1 and CDR2 sequences are MGHDK and SYGVNS. The CDR3 extends over 17 amino acids. V lost 0 bases and J lost 4, with 18 bases in between. The CDR3 DNA reads as TGTGCCAGCAGTGAATATTTTCACCCGGGGCCGCGCACTGAAGCTTTCTTT. This sequence encodes CASSEYFHPGPRTEAFF.

J is TRBJ2-1 and V is TRBV7-9; 7 positions match TRBD1. The junction had 2 bases not matched to a gene; V was cut back by 2 bases and J by 7 bases. Germline V gene sequence: CDR1 SEHNR, CDR2 FQNEAQ (reference sequence). The CDR3 runs 13 residues. The CDR3 here is CASSLSRGNEQFF. CDR3 bases: TGTGCCAGCAGCTTATCCAGGGGGAATGAGCAGTTCTTC.

V and J are TRBV5-1 and TRBJ1-1; TRBD1 aligns across 7 bases. After removal of 4 bases from V and 5 bases from J, the junction contained 8 bases not matched to a gene. The CDR3 totals 14 residues. Germline values: CDR1 SGHRS, CDR2 YFSETQ. CDR3 nucleotides: TGCGCCAGCAGCCGAAGACAGGGCGCGACTGAAGCTTTCTTT. This gives the protein CASSRRQGATEAFF.

This clone turned up a few times. The chain has TRBV7-2 and TRBJ2-1, with unresolved D. CDR1 is SGHTA and CDR2 is FQGNSA in the germline V gene. The CDR3 spans 14 residues. Trimming shortened V by 4 bases and J by 3 bases, and 10 bases separated the two germline ends. CDR3 in amino acids: CASSSYSDYNEQFF. The CDR3 nucleotides read TGTGCCAGCAGCTCCTACAGCGACTACAATGAGCAGTTCTTC.

The chain joins TRBV5-5 to TRBJ2-1; D gene unclear. The germline V gene encodes CDR1 SGHKS and CDR2 YYEKEE (reference sequence). V was clipped by 2 bases and J by 5 bases, with 17 bases between them. The CDR3 is made up of 16 amino acids. As DNA, the CDR3 is TGTGCCAGCAGCTTTTACGGACCCCTTTCCAACAATGAGCAGTTCTTC. As protein: CASSFYGPLSNNEQFF. Combining the CDR3 with reference TRBV5-5 and TRBJ2-1 gives the whole variable domain DAGVTQSPTHLIKTRGQQVTLRCSPISGHKSVSWYQQVLGQGPQFIFQYYEKEERGRGNFPDRFSARQFPNYSSELNVNALLLGDSALYLCASSFYGPLSNNEQFFGPGTRLTVL.

The V gene is TRBV11-2, the J gene TRBJ2-5; D is uncertain. CDR1 and CDR2 (germline): SGHAT, FQNNGV. Trimming removed 6 bases at V and 5 bases at J, with 7 bases between. This CDR3 is built from 11 residues. The CDR3 DNA follows: TGTGCCAGCAGATCGTCGGAGACCCAGTACTTC. This encodes CASRSSETQYF. Filled out from reference TRBV11-2 and TRBJ2-5, the complete variable domain reads EAGVAQSPRYKIIEKRQSVAFWCNPISGHATLYWYQQILGQGPKLLIQFQNNGVVDDSQLPKDRFSAERLKGVDSTLKIQPAKLEDSAVYLCASRSSETQYFGPGTRLLVL.

The chain employs TRBV7-2 and TRBJ2-7, with 7 positions matching TRBD1. CDR1 is SGHTA, CDR2 FQGNSA, per germline. J lost 4 bases, V lost 0 bases, and 3 bases had no gene match. CDR3 length: 14 residues. CDR3 amino acids: CASSLATGKYEQYF. In DNA, the CDR3 is TGTGCCAGCAGCTTAGCGACAGGGAAATACGAGCAGTACTTC.

The rearrangement uses TRBV28 and TRBJ1-4; the D gene is possibly TRBD1 (6 bases). This CDR3 has 13 amino acids. Germline V CDR1 and CDR2: MDHEN, SYDVKM. V lost 7 bases and J 8 bases, leaving 14 bases between the germline ends. The CDR3 region has the DNA TGTGCCAGCATAGGGGGGGGAAAGGAAAAACTGTTTTTT. This sequence encodes CASIGGGKEKLFF.

The rearrangement joins TRBV7-2 to TRBJ1-5; D unclear. CDR1 is SGHTA and CDR2 is FQGNSA in the germline V gene. The CDR3 is made up of 14 amino acids. Trimming took off 3 bases at V and 2 bases at J, with 8 bases between the two ends. CDR3 sequence: CASSLAGGNQPQHF. The CDR3 nucleotides read TGTGCCAGCAGCTTGGCAGGAGGCAATCAGCCCCAGCATTTT.

This clone was counted between two and nine times. V usage is TRBV24-1 and J usage is TRBJ2-1; 10 bases map to TRBD1. J lost 5 bases, V lost 4 bases, and 7 bases had no gene match. Germline CDR1 is KGHDR and CDR2 is SFDVKD. The CDR3 contains 16 residues. CDR3 bases: TGTGCCACCAGTGACGCGGACAGGGGGTTCCACAATGAGCAGTTCTTC. Translating it yields CATSDADRGFHNEQFF.

V and J are TRBV7-2 and TRBJ2-1; no firm D call. This CDR3 contains 15 residues. Germline V CDR1 and CDR2: SGHTA, FQGNSA. Deletions cut 0 bases from V and 0 bases from J, with 6 bases between. DNA for the CDR3: TGTGCCAGCAGCTTAGCTAGTTTCTCCTACAATGAGCAGTTCTTC. The encoded protein is CASSLASFSYNEQFF.

V usage is TRBV6-5 and J usage is TRBJ1-5, with D unresolved. V was cut by 0 bases and J by 7 bases, with 7 bases left in between. There are 13 residues in the CDR3. Per germline, CDR1 MNHEY and CDR2 SVGAGI. CDR3 in DNA: TGTGCCAGCAGTTACTCAAGGGAGCAGCCCCAGCATTTT. This sequence encodes CASSYSREQPQHF.

The V call is TRBV2, the J call TRBJ2-1, with 9 bases aligning to TRBD2. V lost 8 bases to trimming and J lost 8 bases; unmatched junction nucleotides: 13. Looked up from germline, CDR1 is SNHLY and CDR2 is FYNNEI. There are 15 residues in the CDR3. The CDR3 sequence is CASVRRPGLADEQFF. The CDR3 bases are TGTGCCAGCGTACGACGACCGGGACTAGCAGATGAGCAGTTCTTC.

The V call is TRBV30, the J call TRBJ2-7; 12 bases are a match to TRBD2. Germline CDR1 and CDR2: GTSNPN and SVGIG (reference sequence). J lost 1 base, V lost 0 bases, and 1 base had no gene match. The CDR3 runs 15 residues. The CDR3 sequence: CAWSVGLAGSYEQYF. DNA for the CDR3: TGTGCCTGGAGTGTAGGACTAGCGGGGTCCTACGAGCAGTACTTC.